A single sample is the source of the 31 T cell receptor beta chains below, sequenced in a study of cytomegalovirus exposure and HLA in healthy donors (dated by TCRdb to about 2017). Library prep was done by the immunoSEQ multiplex PCR assay. For the multiplex PCR, a mixture combining 60 forward primers for TCR Vbeta segments and 13 reverse primers for TCR Jbeta segments was used. TCRdb took over this immuneACCESS table, retaining in-frame rearrangements with V and J assigned. Such tables are incomplete; in checked studies, under half of the missing clones stem from an unresolved V gene, and the remainder is unexplained. The table for this sample lists 100,000 to 150,000 clones. The ten largest make up roughly 1% of the sample. Sequencing was performed on PBMCs. The receptors were gathered from a young man in good health and CMV-seronegative.

The chain links TRBV2 to TRBJ1-5; D perhaps matches TRBD1 (5 bases). V was shortened by 0 bases and J by 2 bases, with 11 bases between the two germline ends. The V gene's germline CDR1 is SNHLY and CDR2 FYNNEI. This CDR3 spans 16 amino acids. The CDR3 DNA reads as TGTGCCAGCAGTGAAGCCCAGGGAAGAGGCAATCAGCCCCAGCATTTT. Residues: CASSEAQGRGNQPQHF. Based on the CDR3 plus reference TRBV2 and TRBJ1-5, the full variable domain is EPEVTQTPSHQVTQMGQEVILRCVPISNHLYFYWYRQILGQKVEFLVSFYNNEISEKSEIFDDQFSVERPDGSNFTLKIRSTKLEDSAMYFCASSEAQGRGNQPQHFGDGTRLSIL.

V is TRBV30 and J is TRBJ2-2, with unresolved D. Germline loops: CDR1 GTSNPN, CDR2 SVGIG (reference sequence). This CDR3 is built from 15 residues. Trimming removed 0 bases from V and 6 bases from J, with 14 bases in between. The CDR3 sequence: CAWSVSWFAAGELFF. The CDR3 DNA follows: TGTGCCTGGAGTGTGTCGTGGTTTGCGGCCGGGGAGCTGTTTTTT.

The J gene is TRBJ2-3, the V gene TRBV2; no clear D. V shed 3 bases and J shed 0 bases, with 10 bases lying between them. CDR3 length equals 15 residues. CDR1 is SNHLY, CDR2 FYNNEI, per germline. CDR3 in amino acids: CASSEVRSSTDTQYF. Here the CDR3 DNA reads TGTGCCAGCAGTGAGGTGAGGTCCAGCACAGATACGCAGTATTTT.

The rearrangement links TRBV2 to TRBJ2-7; TRBD1 matches at 7 bases. Germline loops: CDR1 SNHLY, CDR2 FYNNEI. The CDR3 runs to 14 residues. The V and J ends lost 5 bases and 2 bases, in that order; junction bases with no gene match: 6. CDR3 coding DNA: TGTGCCAGCAGTAAAGGGACAGATCCCTACGAGCAGTACTTC. The encoded protein is CASSKGTDPYEQYF.

This chain joins TRBV15 and TRBJ2-7; D may be TRBD1 (5 bases). The CDR3 is 13 amino acids. Deletions cut 4 bases from V and 2 bases from J, with 9 bases between. The germline CDR1 and CDR2 sequences are LNHNV and YYDKDF (reference sequence). The CDR3 sequence is CATSTGIAYEQYF. The CDR3 DNA reads TGTGCCACCAGCACAGGGATCGCCTACGAGCAGTACTTC.

V and J are TRBV7-6 and TRBJ2-7, with 8 bases identical to TRBD1. The V gene end was trimmed by 5 bases and the J gene end by 6 bases; junction bases not matched to a gene: 12. The CDR3 spans 15 residues. CDR1 and CDR2 (germline): SGHVS, FNYEAQ. The chain's CDR3 is CASSGRGQGHREQYF. CDR3 sequence (DNA): TGTGCCAGCAGCGGCAGGGGGCAGGGGCATCGCGAGCAGTACTTC.

The chain employs TRBV6-4 and TRBJ1-1; TRBD1 agrees at 7 bases. Germline V lookup: CDR1 MRHNA, CDR2 SNTAGT. The CDR3 runs to 15 residues. With 0 bases clipped from V and 5 bases from J, the junction kept 6 bases outside the gene matches. DNA of the CDR3: TGTGCCAGCAGTGACTCGGCAGGGGGTAATACTGAAGCTTTCTTT. Translated, it gives CASSDSAGGNTEAFF.

V and J are TRBV19 and TRBJ1-1; D is unclear. With 3 bases removed from V and 0 bases from J, the gap between germline ends came to 17 bases. The CDR3 runs to 17 residues. Germline V gene data show CDR1 as LNHDA and CDR2 as SQIVND (reference sequence). CDR3 residues: CASSMRGPGIMNTEAFF. Here the CDR3 DNA reads TGTGCCAGTAGTATGCGTGGACCCGGGATAATGAACACTGAAGCTTTCTTT.

The chain recombines TRBV29-1 with TRBJ2-1; 7 bases line up with TRBD1. The ends lost 3 bases at V and 12 bases at J; junction bases unmatched: 14. The germline V gene encodes CDR1 SQVTM and CDR2 ANQGSEA. The CDR3 loop spans 14 amino acids. DNA of the CDR3: TGCAGCGTTGATGGGCAGGGGGTGTCGCCGTCGCAGTTCTTC. This gives the protein CSVDGQGVSPSQFF.

The J gene is TRBJ2-7, the V gene TRBV7-9, with 8 positions matching TRBD1. The CDR3 is 16 residues long. Germline V gene lookup returns CDR1 SEHNR and CDR2 FQNEAQ (reference sequence). V was clipped by 5 bases and J by 2 bases; unmatched bases: 11. The CDR3 sequence is CASSPLRGPKPYEQYF. In DNA form, the CDR3 reads TGTGCCAGCAGCCCACTCAGGGGGCCGAAGCCCTACGAGCAGTACTTC.

The gene calls are TRBV9 and TRBJ2-1; D perhaps matches TRBD1 (5 bases). The CDR3 has 15 residues. Germline CDR1 and CDR2: SGDLS and YYNGEE. Trimming stripped 4 bases from V and 8 bases from J, with 19 bases between. In DNA form, the CDR3 reads TGTGCCAGCAGCACTCGGACATCCCTTGACCATGAGCAGTTCTTC. Encoded protein: CASSTRTSLDHEQFF. Full variable domain (missing parts from reference TRBV9 and TRBJ2-1): DSGVTQTPKHLITATGQRVTLRCSPRSGDLSVYWYQQSLDQGLQFLIQYYNGEERAKGNILERFSAQQFPDLHSELNLSSLELGDSALYFCASSTRTSLDHEQFFGPGTRLTVL.

The chain recombines TRBV18 with TRBJ2-7; D might be TRBD2 (6 bases). Trimming removed 3 bases at V and 0 bases at J, with 21 bases between. Germline CDR1 KGHSH, CDR2 LQKENI. This CDR3 region has 18 residues. The CDR3 loop is CASSPISSVTISSYEQYF. The DNA for the CDR3 is TGTGCCAGCTCACCTATCTCTAGCGTAACGATAAGCTCCTACGAGCAGTACTTC.

V usage is TRBV5-1 and J usage is TRBJ2-3; D not certain. This CDR3 spans 14 amino acids. Per the germline V gene, CDR1 is SGHRS and CDR2 is YFSETQ. V dropped 1 base and J dropped 4 bases, with 10 bases sitting between them. The CDR3 bases are TGCGCCAGCAGCTTGATGGTCTCAGCAGATACGCAGTATTTT. Translating gives CASSLMVSADTQYF.

The chain recombines TRBV29-1 with TRBJ2-2; the D gene is possibly TRBD2 (5 bases). The CDR3 is 12 residues long. V was pared by 6 bases and J by 3 bases, with 8 bases between. The V gene's germline CDR1 is SQVTM and CDR2 ANQGSEA. The CDR3 DNA follows: TGCAGCGTCCGGGAAGACACCGGGGAGCTGTTTTTT. Translating gives CSVREDTGELFF.

The chain couples TRBV5-1 to TRBJ2-1; D possibly corresponds to TRBD1 (6 bases). From germline, CDR1 is SGHRS and CDR2 YFSETQ. This CDR3 has 17 amino acids. V was shortened by 3 bases and J by 8 bases, with 24 bases between the two germline ends. The CDR3 sequence is CASSWTPQGYVTDEQFF. The CDR3 DNA is TGCGCCAGCAGCTGGACCCCACAGGGCTACGTGACGGATGAGCAGTTCTTC.

The chain recombines TRBV5-1 with TRBJ1-1; D is undetermined. The CDR3 totals 18 residues. The V gene's germline CDR1 is SGHRS and CDR2 YFSETQ. Trimming took off 4 bases at V and 0 bases at J, with 22 bases between the two ends. CDR3 loop: CASSPQPGSVRVNTEAFF. The CDR3 DNA reads as TGCGCCAGCAGCCCCCAGCCGGGATCAGTAAGGGTGAACACTGAAGCTTTCTTT.

The chain combines TRBV7-9 with TRBJ1-2; D may be TRBD1 (5 bases). The CDR3 totals 16 residues. In germline, CDR1 is SEHNR, CDR2 FQNEAQ (reference sequence). V dropped 5 bases and J dropped 6 bases, with 22 bases sitting between them. The CDR3 loop is CASSHPGHPSGDGYTF. In nucleotides, the CDR3 is TGTGCCAGCAGCCACCCAGGACATCCTTCGGGCGATGGCTACACCTTC.

The V call is TRBV30, the J call TRBJ2-3, with 9 bases lining up with TRBD1. The junction had 4 bases not matched to a gene; V was cut back by 1 base and J by 2 bases. The length of the CDR3 is 15 residues. CDR1 is GTSNPN and CDR2 is SVGIG in the germline V gene (reference sequence). CDR3 in DNA: TGTGCCTGGAGTGCGGACAGGGGCCTCACAGATACGCAGTATTTT. Its protein product is CAWSADRGLTDTQYF.

The rearrangement uses TRBV12-5 and TRBJ2-5, with 9 positions matching TRBD2. The CDR3 consists of 16 residues. The ends lost 2 bases at V and 3 bases at J; junction bases unmatched: 7. Per the germline V gene, CDR1 is LGHNT and CDR2 is FRNRAP. The CDR3 region is CASGLTAGGLKETQYF. CDR3 in DNA: TGTGCTAGTGGTTTGACAGCGGGGGGCCTAAAAGAGACCCAGTACTTC.

The chain carries TRBV7-9 and TRBJ1-4, with D possibly matching TRBD1 (5 bases). Trimming removed 5 bases from V and 8 bases from J, with 15 bases in between. This CDR3 is built from 14 residues. Germline V gives CDR1 SEHNR, CDR2 FQNEAQ (reference sequence). CDR3 coding DNA: TGTGCCAGCAGCGAAGGAGGGGTTTACGAAAAACTGTTTTTT. This encodes CASSEGGVYEKLFF.

V and J are TRBV12-5 and TRBJ2-7; 13 nucleotides align to TRBD2. V shed 4 bases and J 0 bases; nucleotides not matched to a gene: 6. Germline V gene lookup returns CDR1 LGHNT and CDR2 FRNRAP. The length of the CDR3 is 17 residues. The CDR3 nucleotides are TGTGCTAGTGGTTCCAAGGGACTAGCGGGGTTCTCCTACGAGCAGTACTTC. Encoded protein: CASGSKGLAGFSYEQYF.

The rearrangement links TRBV6-1 to TRBJ1-2, with unresolved D. The CDR3 sequence is 10 residues long. Germline V gives CDR1 MNHNS, CDR2 SASEGT. V shed 8 bases and J shed 8 bases, with 9 bases lying between them. The CDR3 DNA reads TGTGCCAGCGCGGCGCCGGGCTACACCTTC. It encodes CASAAPGYTF.

The chain carries TRBV11-3 and TRBJ1-1; D is ambiguous. Trimming took off 0 bases at V and 5 bases at J, with 16 bases between the two ends. CDR1 and CDR2 from the germline V gene are SGHNT and YENEEA. This CDR3 region has 16 residues. As DNA, the CDR3 is TGTGCCAGCAGCTTAGATGCATCCGGTGGAGGGACTGAAGCTTTCTTT. Residues: CASSLDASGGGTEAFF.

V and J are TRBV29-1 and TRBJ2-1; tentatively, D is TRBD1 (6 bases). Germline CDR1 reads SQVTM; CDR2 reads ANQGSEA. This CDR3 comprises 10 residues. Trimming took off 6 bases at V and 10 bases at J, with 10 bases between the two ends. The CDR3 DNA follows: TGCAGCGTAGGGGGACGCGAGCAGTTCTTC. Protein product: CSVGGREQFF.

The chain is built from TRBV4-1 and TRBJ2-3; 9 positions match TRBD2. Germline lookup yields CDR1 MGHRA and CDR2 YSYEKL. J gave up 5 bases and V 0 bases, and 9 bases lay outside the gene matches. This CDR3 spans 17 amino acids. CDR3 residues: CASSQDTVAGGRDTQYF. The CDR3 coding sequence is TGCGCCAGCAGCCAAGATACCGTCGCGGGGGGGAGAGATACGCAGTATTTT.

The genes are TRBV2 and TRBJ1-5; D may be TRBD1 (5 bases). CDR3 length equals 13 residues. CDR1 is SNHLY, CDR2 FYNNEI, per germline. Trimming left V 8 bases short and J 7 bases short, with 15 bases between. The chain's CDR3 is CASGAQNNQPQHF. CDR3 DNA sequence: TGTGCCAGCGGGGCACAAAATAACCAGCCCCAGCATTTT.

This chain joins TRBV6-5 and TRBJ1-2; D gene ambiguous. Germline lookup yields CDR1 MNHEY and CDR2 SVGAGI. The V and J ends lost 0 bases and 7 bases respectively, with 9 bases between them. This CDR3 spans 13 amino acids. The CDR3: CASSYSKGSGYTF. CDR3 coding DNA: TGTGCCAGCAGTTACTCGAAAGGGAGTGGCTACACCTTC.

This chain links TRBV7-8 with TRBJ1-2; TRBD1 matches at 7 bases. CDR1 and CDR2 (germline): SGHVS, FQNEAQ. Losses at the gene ends were 2 bases for V and 6 bases for J; bases not matched to a gene: 6. This CDR3 comprises 14 residues. In nucleotides, the CDR3 is TGTGCCAGCAGCTTACGACAGGGAGCAGATGGCTACACCTTC. Its protein product is CASSLRQGADGYTF.

The V call is TRBV19, the J call TRBJ1-2; tentative D call: TRBD1 (5 bases). Trimming took off 6 bases at V and 4 bases at J, with 12 bases between the two ends. Germline V gives CDR1 LNHDA, CDR2 SQIVND (reference sequence). The CDR3 contains 13 residues. The DNA of the CDR3 is TGTGCCAGTAGCATCTCCCAGGGCTATGGCTACACCTTC. The encoded protein is CASSISQGYGYTF.

The chain links TRBV28 to TRBJ1-1; no definite D call. V shed 5 bases and J shed 0 bases, with 7 bases lying between them. In germline, CDR1 is MDHEN, CDR2 SYDVKM. CDR3 size: 13 residues. CDR3 in DNA: TGTGCCAGCAGTCTCCTTATGAACACTGAAGCTTTCTTT. It yields the protein CASSLLMNTEAFF.

This chain joins TRBV5-1 and TRBJ2-2; the match to TRBD1 covers 7 bases. CDR3 size: 14 residues. Germline lookup yields CDR1 SGHRS and CDR2 YFSETQ. V shed 3 bases, J shed 5 bases, and the junction held 4 bases outside the gene matches. In DNA form, the CDR3 reads TGCGCCAGCAGCTCACAGGGGCGGACCGGGGAGCTGTTTTTT. Translated, it gives CASSSQGRTGELFF.